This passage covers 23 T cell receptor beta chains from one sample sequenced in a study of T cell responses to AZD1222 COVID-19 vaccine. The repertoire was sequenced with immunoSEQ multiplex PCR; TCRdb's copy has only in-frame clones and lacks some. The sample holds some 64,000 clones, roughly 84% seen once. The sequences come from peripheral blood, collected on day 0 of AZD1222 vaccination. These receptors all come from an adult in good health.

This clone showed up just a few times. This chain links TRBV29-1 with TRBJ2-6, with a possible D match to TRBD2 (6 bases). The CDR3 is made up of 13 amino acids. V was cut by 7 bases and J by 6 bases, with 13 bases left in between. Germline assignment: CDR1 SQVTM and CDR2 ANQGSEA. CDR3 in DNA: TGCAGCGCCGCTTCGGGGGAGGCCAACGTCCTGACTTTC. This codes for CSAASGEANVLTF.

CDR3 residues: CASRLQGGNSPLHF. CDR3 coding DNA: TGTGCCAGTAGGCTACAGGGCGGGAATTCACCCCTCCACTTT. The chain couples TRBV19 to TRBJ1-6, with D possibly matching TRBD1 (6 bases). The V gene lost 6 bases and the J gene lost 7 bases, with 13 bases spanning the gap. CDR1 is LNHDA, CDR2 SQIVND, per germline (reference sequence). The CDR3 is 14 residues long.

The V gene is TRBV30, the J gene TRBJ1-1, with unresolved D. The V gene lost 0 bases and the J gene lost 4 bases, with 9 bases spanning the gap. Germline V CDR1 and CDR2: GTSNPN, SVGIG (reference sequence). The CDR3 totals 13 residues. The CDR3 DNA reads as TGTGCCTGGAGTGTACGCAGTGGCACTGAAGCTTTCTTT. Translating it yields CAWSVRSGTEAFF.

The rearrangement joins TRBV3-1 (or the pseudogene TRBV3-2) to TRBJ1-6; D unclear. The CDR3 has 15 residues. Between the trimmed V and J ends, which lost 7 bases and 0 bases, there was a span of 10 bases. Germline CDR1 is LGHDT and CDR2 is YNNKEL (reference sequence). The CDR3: CASISSASYNSPLHF. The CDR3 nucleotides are TGTGCCAGCATCTCCTCTGCCTCCTATAATTCACCCCTCCACTTT.

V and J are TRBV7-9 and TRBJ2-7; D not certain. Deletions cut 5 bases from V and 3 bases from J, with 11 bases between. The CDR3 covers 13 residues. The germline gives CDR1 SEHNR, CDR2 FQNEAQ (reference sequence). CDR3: CASSPWGVYEQYF. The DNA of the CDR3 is TGTGCCAGCAGCCCCTGGGGTGTCTACGAGCAGTACTTC. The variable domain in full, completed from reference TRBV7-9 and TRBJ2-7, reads DTGVSQNPRHKITKRGQNVTFRCDPISEHNRLYWYRQTLGQGPEFLTYFQNEAQLEKSRLLSDRFSAERPKGSFSTLEIQRTEQGDSAMYLCASSPWGVYEQYFGPGTRLTVT.

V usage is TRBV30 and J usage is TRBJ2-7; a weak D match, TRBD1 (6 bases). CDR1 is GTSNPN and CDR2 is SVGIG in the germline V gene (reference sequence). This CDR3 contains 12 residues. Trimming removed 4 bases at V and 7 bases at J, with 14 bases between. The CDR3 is CAWNGQTGEQYF. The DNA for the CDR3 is TGTGCCTGGAACGGTCAAACAGGGGAGCAGTACTTC.

The CDR3 sequence is CASSLGGGGPLKDTQYF. In DNA form, the CDR3 reads TGCGCCAGCAGCTTGGGCGGAGGGGGCCCCCTCAAGGATACGCAGTATTTT. J is TRBJ2-3 and V is TRBV5-1, with D possibly TRBD1 on 7 matching bases. Deletions cut 0 bases from V and 6 bases from J, with 20 bases between. Looked up from germline, CDR1 is SGHRS and CDR2 is YFSETQ. The CDR3 loop spans 17 amino acids.

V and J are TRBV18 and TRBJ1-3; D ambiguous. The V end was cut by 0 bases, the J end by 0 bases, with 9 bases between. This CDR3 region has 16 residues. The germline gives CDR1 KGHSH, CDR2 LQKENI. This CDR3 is CASSPPSGSSGNTIYF. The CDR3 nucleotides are TGTGCCAGCTCACCACCATCCGGCAGCTCTGGAAACACCATATATTTT.

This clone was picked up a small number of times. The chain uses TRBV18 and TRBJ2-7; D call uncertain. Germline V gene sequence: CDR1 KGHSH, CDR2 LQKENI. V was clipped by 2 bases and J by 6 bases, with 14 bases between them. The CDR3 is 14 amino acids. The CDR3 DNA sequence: TGTGCCAGCTCACCAATCTCCAACTCGGGCGAGCAGTACTTC. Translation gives CASSPISNSGEQYF.

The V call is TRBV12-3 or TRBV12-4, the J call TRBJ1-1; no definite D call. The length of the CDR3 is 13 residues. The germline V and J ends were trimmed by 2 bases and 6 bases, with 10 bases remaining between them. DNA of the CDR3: TGTGCCAGCAGTTTAAGGGTAGAAGCTGAAGCTTTCTTT. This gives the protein CASSLRVEAEAFF.

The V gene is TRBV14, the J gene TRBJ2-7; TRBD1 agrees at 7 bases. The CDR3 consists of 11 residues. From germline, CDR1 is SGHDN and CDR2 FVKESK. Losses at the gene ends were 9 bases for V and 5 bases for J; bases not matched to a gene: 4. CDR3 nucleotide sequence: TGTGCCAGACAGGGGAACGACGAGCAGTACTTC. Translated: CARQGNDEQYF.

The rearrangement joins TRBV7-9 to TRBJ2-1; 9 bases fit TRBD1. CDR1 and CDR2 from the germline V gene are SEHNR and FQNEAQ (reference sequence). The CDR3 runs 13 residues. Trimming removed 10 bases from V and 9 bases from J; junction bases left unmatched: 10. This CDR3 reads CANGDRDPGEQFF. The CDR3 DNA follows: TGTGCCAATGGGGACAGGGATCCTGGTGAGCAGTTCTTC.

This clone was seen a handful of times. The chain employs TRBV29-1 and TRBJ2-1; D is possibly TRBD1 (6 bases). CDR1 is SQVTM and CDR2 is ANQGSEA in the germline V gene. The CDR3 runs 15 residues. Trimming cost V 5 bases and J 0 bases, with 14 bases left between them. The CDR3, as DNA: TGCAGCGTTTCCAGGGGCGAGAGCTCCTACAATGAGCAGTTCTTC. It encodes CSVSRGESSYNEQFF.

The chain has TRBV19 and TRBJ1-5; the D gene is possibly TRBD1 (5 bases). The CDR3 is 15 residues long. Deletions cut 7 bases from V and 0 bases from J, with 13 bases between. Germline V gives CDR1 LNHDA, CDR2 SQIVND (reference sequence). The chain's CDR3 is CASIGTFYSNQPQHF. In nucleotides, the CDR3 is TGTGCCAGTATAGGGACCTTTTATAGCAATCAGCCCCAGCATTTT. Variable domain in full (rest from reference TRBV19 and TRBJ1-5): DGGITQSPKYLFRKEGQNVTLSCEQNLNHDAMYWYRQDPGQGLRLIYYSQIVNDFQKGDIAEGYSVSREKKESFPLTVTSAQKNPTAFYLCASIGTFYSNQPQHFGDGTRLSIL.

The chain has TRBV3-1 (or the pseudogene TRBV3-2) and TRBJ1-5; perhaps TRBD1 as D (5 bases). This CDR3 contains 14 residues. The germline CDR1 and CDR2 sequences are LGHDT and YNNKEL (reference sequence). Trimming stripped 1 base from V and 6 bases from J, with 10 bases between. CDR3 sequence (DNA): TGTGCCAGCAGCCAAGGGGGACGAATTCAGCCCCAGCATTTT. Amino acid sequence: CASSQGGRIQPQHF.

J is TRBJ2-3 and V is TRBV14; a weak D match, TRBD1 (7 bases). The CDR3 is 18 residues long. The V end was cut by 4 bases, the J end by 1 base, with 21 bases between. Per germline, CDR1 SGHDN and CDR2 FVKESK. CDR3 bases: TGTGCCAGCAGCCCGTCTCCTGACAGGGAGGTTCGCACAGATACGCAGTATTTT. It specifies CASSPSPDREVRTDTQYF.

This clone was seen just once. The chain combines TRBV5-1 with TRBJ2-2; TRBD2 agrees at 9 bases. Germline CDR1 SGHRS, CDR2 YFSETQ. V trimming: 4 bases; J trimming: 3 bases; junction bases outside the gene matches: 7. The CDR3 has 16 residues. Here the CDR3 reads CASSPNSGGDTGELFF. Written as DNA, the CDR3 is TGCGCCAGCAGCCCCAATAGCGGGGGTGACACCGGGGAGCTGTTTTTT. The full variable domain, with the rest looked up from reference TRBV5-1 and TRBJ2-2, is KAGVTQTPRYLIKTRGQQVTLSCSPISGHRSVSWYQQTPGQGLQFLFEYFSETQRNKGNFPGRFSGRQFSNSRSEMNVSTLELGDSALYLCASSPNSGGDTGELFFGEGSRLTVL.

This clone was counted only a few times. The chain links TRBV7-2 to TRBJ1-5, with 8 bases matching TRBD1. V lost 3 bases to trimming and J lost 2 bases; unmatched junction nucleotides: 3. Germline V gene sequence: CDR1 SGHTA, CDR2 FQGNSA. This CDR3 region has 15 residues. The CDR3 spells CASSFTGGGNQPQHF. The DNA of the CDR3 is TGTGCCAGCAGCTTTACAGGGGGAGGCAATCAGCCCCAGCATTTT.

The CDR3, as DNA: TGTGCCAGCAGTTATGAGGGATTGACTGAAGCTTTCTTT. Translated: CASSYEGLTEAFF. This sequence joins TRBV6-5 and TRBJ1-1; D is ambiguous. V was trimmed by 3 bases and J by 5 bases, leaving 10 bases between them. The CDR3 spans 13 residues. Germline CDR1 reads MNHEY; CDR2 reads SVGAGI.

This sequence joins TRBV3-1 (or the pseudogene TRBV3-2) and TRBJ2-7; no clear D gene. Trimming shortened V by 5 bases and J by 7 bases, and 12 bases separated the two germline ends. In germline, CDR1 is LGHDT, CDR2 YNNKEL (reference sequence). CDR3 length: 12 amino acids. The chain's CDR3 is CASSSRPEEQYF. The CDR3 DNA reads TGTGCCAGCAGCTCCCGACCCGAGGAGCAGTACTTC.

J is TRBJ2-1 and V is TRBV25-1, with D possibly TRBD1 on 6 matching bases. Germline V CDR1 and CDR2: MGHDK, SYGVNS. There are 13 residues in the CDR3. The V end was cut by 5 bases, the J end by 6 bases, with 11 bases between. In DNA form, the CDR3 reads TGTGCCAGCAGTTTAGCAGGGGCCAATGAGCAGTTCTTC. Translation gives CASSLAGANEQFF.

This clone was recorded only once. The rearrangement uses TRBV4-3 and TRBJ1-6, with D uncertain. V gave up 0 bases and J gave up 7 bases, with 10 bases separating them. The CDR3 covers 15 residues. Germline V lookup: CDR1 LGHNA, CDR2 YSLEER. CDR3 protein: CASSQDSGRNSPLHF. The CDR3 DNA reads TGCGCCAGCAGCCAAGATTCCGGGAGGAATTCACCCCTCCACTTT.

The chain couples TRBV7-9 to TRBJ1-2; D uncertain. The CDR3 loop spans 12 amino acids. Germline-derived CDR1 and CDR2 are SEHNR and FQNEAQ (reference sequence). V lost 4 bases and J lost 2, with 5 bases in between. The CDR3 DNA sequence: TGTGCCAGCAGCTCCACAAACTATGGCTACACCTTC. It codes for CASSSTNYGYTF.